These T cell receptor beta chains were read from a single sample in a study of blood T cell repertoires in COVID-19. The protocol was immunoSEQ multiplex PCR, while the TCRdb copy is restricted to in-frame clones and leaves out a portion. There are around 40,000 clones in the sample; 90% to 95% occur only once, and around 16% lies in the top ten. Sequenced sample: peripheral blood. These receptors were taken from a woman in her 30s in a cohort sampled during active COVID-19. The CDR3 runs from the conserved cysteine through the conserved F or W.

CDR3 protein: CASSPRNRGEKLFF; V gene: TRBV14; J gene: TRBJ1-4; CDR3 length: 14
CDR3 protein: CASSANRDSYEQYF; V gene: TRBV28; J gene: TRBJ2-7; CDR3 length: 14
CDR3 protein: CASSLTRTGVGEQYF; V gene: TRBV7-2; J gene: TRBJ2-7; CDR3 length: 15
CDR3 protein: CASSIYRADYGYTF; V gene: TRBV19; J gene: TRBJ1-2; CDR3 length: 14
CDR3 protein: CASSWGTGRYNSPLHF; V gene: TRBV5-6; J gene: TRBJ1-6; CDR3 length: 16
CDR3 protein: CASTGGQDSYEQYF; V gene: TRBV7-9; J gene: TRBJ2-7; CDR3 length: 14
CDR3 protein: CASSVGVGGYEQYF; V gene: TRBV9; J gene: TRBJ2-7; CDR3 length: 14
CDR3 protein: CSVDAGERYTF; V gene: TRBV29-1; J gene: TRBJ1-2; CDR3 length: 11
CDR3 protein: CSASDARQRVRSDEQFF; V gene: TRBV20-1; J gene: TRBJ2-1; CDR3 length: 17
CDR3 protein: CASSQVEGLSADYEQYF; V gene: TRBV3-1/TRBV3-2; J gene: TRBJ2-7; CDR3 length: 17
CDR3 protein: CATSAGSMNQPQHF; V gene: TRBV24-1; J gene: TRBJ1-5; CDR3 length: 14
CDR3 protein: CASSHMINTEAFF; V gene: TRBV6-5; J gene: TRBJ1-1; CDR3 length: 13
CDR3 protein: CASSQTDRGNEQYF; V gene: TRBV27; J gene: TRBJ2-7; CDR3 length: 14
CDR3 protein: CASSSVMGGNNQPQHF; V gene: TRBV6-6; J gene: TRBJ1-5; CDR3 length: 16
CDR3 protein: CASSLGQPGNQPQHF; V gene: TRBV7-9; J gene: TRBJ1-5; CDR3 length: 15
CDR3 protein: CASSLSRSSYNEQFF; V gene: TRBV11-2; J gene: TRBJ2-1; CDR3 length: 15
CDR3 protein: CASSTQGLYGYTF; V gene: TRBV12-3/TRBV12-4; J gene: TRBJ1-2; CDR3 length: 13
CDR3 protein: CASSRVRGNLYEQYF; V gene: TRBV11-2; J gene: TRBJ2-7; CDR3 length: 15